These T cell receptor beta chains were read from a single sample in a study of T cells in Graves' hyperthyroidism and ophthalmopathy. TCRdb ran MiXCR on the multiplex PCR reads and lists one entry per CDR3 protein. The sample gives about 290,000 distinct CDR3 sequences, approximately 17% of which show up once; approximately 57% is in the top ten. Sequencing input: blood. The receptor set was obtained from a woman aged 55-70 years with Graves' ophthalmopathy. The CDR3 runs from the conserved cysteine through the conserved F or W. A D gene is named only where the DNA matches it firmly. Some rows mark clone size as missing; the rest say once, few, many or name a class of expanded clone.

J	D	V	size	DNA	CDR3
TRBJ2-3	TRBD2	TRBV2	.	TGTGCCAGCAGTTCCCTCCTAGCGGAAAGCACAGATACGCAGTATTTT	CASSSLLAESTDTQYF
TRBJ1-2	TRBD1	TRBV7-2	many	TGTGCCAGCAGCCCCGACGCGGGACAGGGATCGATCTATGGCTACACCTTC	CASSPDAGQGSIYGYTF
TRBJ1-2	.	TRBV2	many	TGTGCCAGCAGCGAAGCGTACGGCTACACCTTC	CASSEAYGYTF
TRBJ1-1	TRBD1	TRBV10-3	many	TGTGCCATCAGGGGGACAGCAGTGAACACTGAAGCTTTCTTT	CAIRGTAVNTEAFF
TRBJ2-7	TRBD1	TRBV12-3/TRBV12-4	many	TGTGCCAGCAGTGCACAAGGGACAGGCTCGACCTACGAGCAGTACTTC	CASSAQGTGSTYEQYF
TRBJ1-3	.	TRBV19	.	TGTGCCAGTAGCCGGGGAAACTCTGGAAACACCATATATTTT	CASSRGNSGNTIYF
TRBJ2-5	.	TRBV9	.	TGTGCCAGCAGCGTAGGGAGAGTCAAGGGAGAGACCCAGTACTTC	CASSVGRVKGETQYF
TRBJ1-1	.	TRBV19	few	TGTGCCAGCCACCTCCAGGGTTCGAACACTGAAGCTTTCTTT	CASHLQGSNTEAFF
TRBJ2-5	.	TRBV6-1	many	TGTGCCAGCAGACGGGGCCAAGGTGGGGAGACCCAGTACTTC	CASRRGQGGETQYF
TRBJ2-3	.	TRBV7-8	many	TGTGCCAGCGGGGACAGCACAGATACGCAGTATTTT	CASGDSTDTQYF
TRBJ2-5	.	TRBV7-2	many	TGTGCCAGCAGCTTATTTCAACCCAGGGGAGAGACCCAGTACTTC	CASSLFQPRGETQYF
TRBJ2-3	.	TRBV3-1	many	TGTGCCAGCAGCCAAGGAGGGACTCCACGCACAGATACGCAGTATTTT	CASSQGGTPRTDTQYF
TRBJ1-1	.	TRBV7-7	few	TGTGCCAGCACCCCCGAAGGGGCAGAAGCGAACACTGAAGCTTTCTTT	CASTPEGAEANTEAFF
TRBJ2-1	.	TRBV4-1	few	TGCGCCAGCAGCCAAGGGACAGAGCAAAGGATCAATGAGCAGTTCTTC	CASSQGTEQRINEQFF
TRBJ2-2	TRBD1	TRBV19	few	TGTGCCAGTAGTCCCGGGACAGGGGTAACCGGGGAGCTGTTTTTT	CASSPGTGVTGELFF
TRBJ1-1	.	TRBV20-1	many	TGCAGTGCCCCGAGTCAGGGAAACACTGAAGCTTTCTTT	CSAPSQGNTEAFF
TRBJ1-1	TRBD1	TRBV28	many	TGTGCCAGCAGCTTCGTAGCCCTGAAGGGGGCTGTTGACACTGAAGCTTTCTTT	CASSFVALKGAVDTEAFF
TRBJ2-6	TRBD1	TRBV5-8	many	TGTGCCAGCAGCTTGACAGGGGGCGTATCGCGTACTGGGGCCAACGTCCTGACTTTC	CASSLTGGVSRTGANVLTF